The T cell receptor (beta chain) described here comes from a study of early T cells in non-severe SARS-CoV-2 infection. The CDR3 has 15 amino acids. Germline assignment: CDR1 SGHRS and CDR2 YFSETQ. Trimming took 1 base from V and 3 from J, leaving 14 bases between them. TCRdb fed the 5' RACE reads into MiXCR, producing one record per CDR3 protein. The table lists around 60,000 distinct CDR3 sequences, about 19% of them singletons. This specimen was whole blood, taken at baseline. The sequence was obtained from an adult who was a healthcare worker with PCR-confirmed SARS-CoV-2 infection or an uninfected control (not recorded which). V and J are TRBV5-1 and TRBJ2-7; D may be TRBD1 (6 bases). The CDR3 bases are TGCGCCAGCAGCTTGACTCCGGGACACAACTACGAGCAGTACTTC. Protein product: CASSLTPGHNYEQYF.